Each of the 23 T cell receptor beta chains below was sequenced from the same sample in a study of T cell changes during pregnancy in multiple sclerosis. Clones were read by immunoSEQ multiplex PCR, and TCRdb kept only the in-frame ones, dropping some. The top ten clones hold 1.4% of a sample with 88,000 or so clones, about 92% of them seen once. The material was peripheral blood, obtained before pregnancy. The receptors were gathered from a female donor with multiple sclerosis, enrolled in a pregnancy study.

The chain carries TRBV4-1 and TRBJ1-3; no definite D call. Trimming left V 0 bases short and J 0 bases short, with 9 bases between. CDR1 is MGHRA and CDR2 is YSYEKL in the germline V gene. The CDR3 sequence is 16 residues long. The CDR3 sequence is CASSQDYPGSGNTIYF. The CDR3 DNA is TGCGCCAGCAGCCAAGATTATCCAGGCTCTGGAAACACCATATATTTT.

The chain carries TRBV2 and TRBJ2-7; 7 nucleotides align to TRBD2. The CDR3 runs to 14 residues. V gave up 7 bases and J gave up 1 base; unmatched junction bases: 7. Germline values: CDR1 SNHLY, CDR2 FYNNEI. CDR3 amino acids: CASNGAGESYEQYF. The CDR3 DNA sequence: TGTGCCAGCAATGGTGCGGGGGAGTCCTACGAGCAGTACTTC.

The J gene is TRBJ1-1, the V gene TRBV5-6; a weak D match, TRBD1 (5 bases). Trimming took off 1 base at V and 8 bases at J, with 9 bases between the two ends. From germline, CDR1 is SGHDT and CDR2 YYEEEE. The CDR3 totals 12 residues. CDR3 region: CASSLYAGEAFF. DNA for the CDR3: TGTGCCAGCAGCTTGTATGCAGGGGAAGCTTTCTTT.

This chain connects TRBV6-6 to TRBJ2-3, with TRBD2 matching over 10 bases. This CDR3 region has 16 residues. Trimming cost V 6 bases and J 3 bases; bases outside gene matches: 9. Germline-derived CDR1 and CDR2 are MNHNY and SVGAGI (reference sequence). CDR3 region: CASRASSSGGTDTQYF. DNA of the CDR3: TGTGCCAGCAGAGCTTCCTCTAGCGGGGGAACAGATACGCAGTATTTT.

V gene TRBV27 combines with J gene TRBJ1-2; a weak D match, TRBD1 (6 bases). The length of the CDR3 is 14 residues. Germline V CDR1 and CDR2: MNHEY, SMNVEV (reference sequence). V was trimmed by 5 bases and J by 8 bases, leaving 18 bases between them. For the CDR3, the DNA is TGTGCCAGCAGTCCAAGGTGGGGGCTTACCGGCTACACCTTC. This gives the protein CASSPRWGLTGYTF.

This chain links TRBV5-6 with TRBJ2-7; D gene ambiguous. Germline CDR1 and CDR2: SGHDT and YYEEEE. The CDR3 length is 14 residues. The V gene lost 4 bases and the J gene lost 2 bases, with 13 bases spanning the gap. The CDR3 coding sequence is TGTGCCAGCAGCAAACGGCCGGCGGCCTACGAGCAGTACTTC. This gives the protein CASSKRPAAYEQYF.

This chain uses TRBV27 with TRBJ2-7, with TRBD1 matching 8 bases. V lost 4 bases, J lost 3 bases, and 14 bases stayed unmatched. The CDR3 is 17 amino acids. Germline CDR1 reads MNHEY; CDR2 reads SMNVEV (reference sequence). The CDR3 is CASSSLVAGTGIYEQYF. For the CDR3, the DNA is TGTGCCAGCAGTTCACTAGTAGCCGGGACAGGTATCTACGAGCAGTACTTC.

The rearrangement joins TRBV5-4 to TRBJ1-2; perhaps TRBD1 as D (5 bases). The CDR3 covers 20 residues. CDR1 is SGHNT, CDR2 YYREEE, per germline (reference sequence). The germline V and J ends were trimmed by 4 bases and 4 bases, with 32 bases remaining between them. The CDR3 DNA reads TGTGCCAGCAGCCTTCGGGACTCCCGAACACTAGCTCTCCCGGTCTATGGCTACACCTTC. Encoded protein: CASSLRDSRTLALPVYGYTF.

V usage is TRBV29-1 and J usage is TRBJ1-2; D unresolved. Between the trimmed V and J ends, which lost 6 bases and 4 bases, there was a span of 12 bases. This CDR3 is built from 12 residues. Germline V gene sequence: CDR1 SQVTM, CDR2 ANQGSEA. CDR3 nucleotide sequence: TGCAGCGTACTGCGACAAGCCTATGGCTACACCTTC. The encoded protein is CSVLRQAYGYTF.

J is TRBJ1-2 and V is TRBV11-2, with no clear D. V gave up 6 bases and J gave up 3 bases, with 20 bases separating them. The CDR3 has 16 residues. CDR1 and CDR2 from the germline V gene are SGHAT and FQNNGV. CDR3 in amino acids: CASRSIRALMDYGYTF. Here the CDR3 DNA reads TGTGCCAGCAGATCTATTCGTGCCTTGATGGACTATGGCTACACCTTC.

This chain links TRBV30 with TRBJ1-5, with a weak D call TRBD1 (6 bases). Germline CDR1 and CDR2: GTSNPN and SVGIG (reference sequence). CDR3 length equals 14 residues. V was cut by 1 base and J by 6 bases, with 13 bases left in between. CDR3 loop: CAWSETGHGQPQHF. The CDR3 DNA is TGTGCCTGGAGTGAGACAGGTCACGGTCAGCCCCAGCATTTT.

This clone appeared once. This chain joins TRBV5-1 and TRBJ2-1; D might be TRBD1 (5 bases). Germline V gene lookup returns CDR1 SGHRS and CDR2 YFSETQ. The CDR3 spans 14 residues. V was pared by 2 bases and J by 4 bases, with 10 bases between. This chain's CDR3 is CASSLEAGYNEQFF. The CDR3 DNA sequence: TGCGCCAGCAGCTTAGAGGCAGGGTACAATGAGCAGTTCTTC. Full variable domain (rest looked up from reference TRBV5-1 and TRBJ2-1): KAGVTQTPRYLIKTRGQQVTLSCSPISGHRSVSWYQQTPGQGLQFLFEYFSETQRNKGNFPGRFSGRQFSNSRSEMNVSTLELGDSALYLCASSLEAGYNEQFFGPGTRLTVL.

The table lists this clone with a few counts. The J gene is TRBJ1-5, the V gene TRBV28; tentative D call: TRBD1 (6 bases). V lost 6 bases to trimming and J lost 3 bases, with 15 bases between them. The V gene's germline CDR1 is MDHEN and CDR2 SYDVKM. The CDR3 spans 15 residues. CDR3 sequence reads: CASRLQGSLNQPQHF. The DNA for the CDR3 is TGTGCCAGCAGGCTTCAGGGGAGTCTCAATCAGCCCCAGCATTTT.

The V and J genes are TRBV7-3 and TRBJ2-3, with 8 bases matching TRBD2. In germline, CDR1 is SGHTA, CDR2 FQGTGA. This CDR3 comprises 14 residues. Unmatched junction bases numbered 11, after V lost 5 bases and J lost 10 bases. DNA for the CDR3: TGTGCCAGCAGCGGTTCGGGGCGGGGGGTAGCGCAGTATTTT. Translation: CASSGSGRGVAQYF.

The rearrangement uses TRBV7-3 and TRBJ1-1; the D is unclear. This CDR3 is built from 16 residues. Germline V gene lookup returns CDR1 SGHTA and CDR2 FQGTGA. Trimming removed 5 bases at V and 2 bases at J, with 18 bases between. CDR3 in DNA: TGTGCCAGCAGCCTTGCGGCGGGGTCCCTAAACACTGAAGCTTTCTTT. It yields the protein CASSLAAGSLNTEAFF.

The chain employs TRBV19 and TRBJ1-6; 9 positions match TRBD1. From germline, CDR1 is LNHDA and CDR2 SQIVND (reference sequence). With 10 bases clipped from V and 13 bases from J, the junction kept 14 bases outside the gene matches. The CDR3 covers 14 residues. DNA for the CDR3: TGTGCCACAACAGCCGGGACAGGGTCGGTCCCCCTCCACTTT. As protein: CATTAGTGSVPLHF.

The chain carries TRBV30 and TRBJ1-2; D unclear. CDR1 and CDR2 from the germline V gene are GTSNPN and SVGIG (reference sequence). This CDR3 is 11 amino acids long. V lost 1 base and J 9 bases, leaving 9 bases between the germline ends. DNA for the CDR3: TGTGCCTGGAGTGCCAGTATCCGCTACACCTTC. Amino acid sequence: CAWSASIRYTF.

The chain employs TRBV2 and TRBJ2-2; a possible D gene is TRBD1 (5 bases). The CDR3 contains 17 residues. Germline CDR1 reads SNHLY; CDR2 reads FYNNEI. V lost 8 bases and J 3 bases, leaving 22 bases between the germline ends. The CDR3, as DNA: TGTGCCAGCGCAGATTTCAGGGATGTTGGAGACACCGGGGAGCTGTTTTTT. Encoded protein: CASADFRDVGDTGELFF.

The gene calls are TRBV4-2 and TRBJ2-3, with 10 bases that match TRBD2. The CDR3 loop spans 16 amino acids. Germline CDR1 is LGHNA and CDR2 is YNFKEQ. The trim removed 6 bases at V and 1 base at J, leaving 7 bases unmatched. Here the CDR3 DNA reads TGTGCCAGCAGGCTCTCCGGGACTAGCGGCACAGATACGCAGTATTTT. As protein: CASRLSGTSGTDTQYF.

The CDR3 bases are TGTGCCAGCAGTGCATGGGACAGGGGGCCCGAGGGGATAGGTGAAAAACTGTTTTTT. Translated, it gives CASSAWDRGPEGIGEKLFF. This chain uses TRBV27 with TRBJ1-4; 12 bases fit TRBD1. The CDR3 contains 19 residues. Germline V gene data show CDR1 as MNHEY and CDR2 as SMNVEV (reference sequence). The V and J ends lost 5 bases and 7 bases, in that order; junction bases with no gene match: 17. Looking up the rest from reference TRBV27 and TRBJ1-4 gives the full variable domain: EAQVTQNPRYLITVTGKKLTVTCSQNMNHEYMSWYRQDPGLGLRQIYYSMNVEVTDKGDVPEGYKVSRKEKRNFPLILESPSPNQTSLYFCASSAWDRGPEGIGEKLFFGSGTQLSVL.

The rearrangement links TRBV27 to TRBJ1-6, with D maybe TRBD1 (5 bases). Germline-derived CDR1 and CDR2 are MNHEY and SMNVEV (reference sequence). V gave up 5 bases and J gave up 7 bases, with 12 bases separating them. This CDR3 is 14 amino acids long. CDR3 bases: TGTGCCAGCAGTGAGCAGGGATCGAATTCACCCCTCCACTTT. Its protein product is CASSEQGSNSPLHF.

V is TRBV10-3 and J is TRBJ2-1; D possibly corresponds to TRBD2 (5 bases). Germline assignment: CDR1 ENHRY and CDR2 SYGVKD. CDR3 length: 14 residues. Trimming stripped 10 bases from V and 5 bases from J, with 18 bases between. The CDR3 bases are TGTGCCAGCACGAGGGAAATGAGCGACAATGAGCAGTTCTTC. Translating it yields CASTREMSDNEQFF.

The chain carries TRBV7-9 and TRBJ1-2; TRBD1 is a possible D gene (6 bases). CDR3 length: 11 residues. The V end was cut by 5 bases, the J end by 6 bases, with 7 bases between. Germline values: CDR1 SEHNR, CDR2 FQNEAQ (reference sequence). CDR3 sequence (DNA): TGTGCCAGCAGCAACAGGGATGGCTACACCTTC. It yields the protein CASSNRDGYTF.